This T cell receptor beta chain was retrieved from a study of identical twins. The V gene's germline CDR1 is MNHNS and CDR2 SASEGT. The CDR3 contains 17 residues. V was pared by 5 bases and J by 5 bases, with 6 bases of the junction left unmatched. As to this clonotype: Its matching antigen is unknown.

TCRdb redid the calling of the 5' RACE reads with MiXCR, one entry per CDR3 protein. The data hold 430,000 or so distinct CDR3 sequences, with more than 20% observed a single time. Overall study results and limits: The study reached conclusions through statistical analysis that was cross-sectional, not following the same donors. The models systematically underestimated how much out-of-frame TCR alpha was shared in monozygotic twins.

Another study also made use of these data, one on T cells expressing NK-cell markers.

V and J are TRBV6-1 and TRBJ2-2; 15 positions match TRBD2. This clonotype was obtained from a woman between 18 and 30 years old in good health. The source material was CD4+ T cells sorted from blood. This chain's CDR3 is CASSRTSGRAGTGELFF. CDR3 nucleotide sequence: TGTGCCAGCAGTCGGACTAGCGGGAGGGCCGGGACCGGGGAGCTGTTTTTT.